Below are 20 T cell receptor beta chains sequenced from a single sample in a study of cytomegalovirus exposure and HLA in healthy donors. The primer mix had 60 Vbeta and 13 Jbeta primers. Produced via immunoSEQ multiplex PCR; TCRdb's table is partial and in-frame only. The sample has around 44,000 clones, approximately 86% seen once. The sample consisted of PBMCs. Receptors originate from a woman in her thirties or forties in good health and CMV-seropositive.

This clone has a handful of counts. The chain couples TRBV29-1 to TRBJ2-1; weak D call: TRBD1 (6 bases). The CDR3 totals 13 residues. Trimming pared 5 bases from V and 4 bases from J, leaving 12 bases between. Looked up from germline, CDR1 is SQVTM and CDR2 is ANQGSEA. The DNA of the CDR3 is TGCAGCGTTCAAGGACAGCGTTACAATGAGCAGTTCTTC. Its protein is CSVQGQRYNEQFF.

V is TRBV27 and J is TRBJ1-6, with D possibly TRBD1 on 5 matching bases. V lost 0 bases, J lost 9 bases, and 12 bases lay in between. CDR1 and CDR2 from the germline V gene are MNHEY and SMNVEV (reference sequence). The CDR3 consists of 15 residues. Here the CDR3 DNA reads TGTGCCAGCAGTTTATCCCGCGGGGGAACTTCACCCCTCCACTTT. It is translated as CASSLSRGGTSPLHF.

This clone is a singleton in its sample. The genes are TRBV5-1 and TRBJ2-2; 8 bases map to TRBD2. The germline V gene encodes CDR1 SGHRS and CDR2 YFSETQ. Trimming cost V 0 bases and J 1 base; bases outside gene matches: 5. The CDR3 sequence is 17 residues long. CDR3 region: CASSLDGGAGNTGELFF. The CDR3 DNA reads TGCGCCAGCAGCTTGGACGGGGGGGCCGGGAACACCGGGGAGCTGTTTTTT.

The chain uses TRBV2 and TRBJ1-1; D gene uncertain. CDR1 is SNHLY, CDR2 FYNNEI, per germline. Deletions cut 6 bases from V and 3 bases from J, with 14 bases between. This CDR3 is built from 14 residues. CDR3 nucleotide sequence: TGTGCCAGCAGAAAGGGAGCTCAGGACACTGAAGCTTTCTTT. Amino acid sequence: CASRKGAQDTEAFF.

This chain links TRBV6-5 with TRBJ2-7; D is unresolved. V was shortened by 0 bases and J by 4 bases, with 13 bases between the two germline ends. The CDR3 covers 15 residues. The V gene's germline CDR1 is MNHEY and CDR2 SVGAGI. In DNA form, the CDR3 reads TGTGCCAGCAGTTACTCGATATTGGGCAGGTACGAGCAGTACTTC. This translates into CASSYSILGRYEQYF.

The chain is built from TRBV9 and TRBJ2-1; 7 bases are a match to TRBD1. CDR1 and CDR2 from the germline V gene are SGDLS and YYNGEE. The CDR3 totals 15 residues. Trimming cost V 1 base and J 2 bases; bases outside gene matches: 3. CDR3 coding DNA: TGTGCCAGCAGCGTATTAGGGGGCACCTACAATGAGCAGTTCTTC. Protein: CASSVLGGTYNEQFF.

The chain is built from TRBV6-1 and TRBJ2-3, with D possibly matching TRBD1 (5 bases). The CDR3 has 15 residues. CDR1 is MNHNS and CDR2 is SASEGT in the germline V gene. Trimming pared 0 bases from V and 8 bases from J, leaving 15 bases between. DNA for the CDR3: TGTGCCAGCAGTGAAGCAGCAGCCAACCAGGGTACGCAGTATTTT. Translated: CASSEAAANQGTQYF.

This rearrangement joins TRBV11-3 to TRBJ2-5, with D tentatively TRBD1 (6 bases). The germline V and J ends were trimmed by 5 bases and 11 bases, with 18 bases remaining between them. Per the germline V gene, CDR1 is SGHNT and CDR2 is YENEEA. The CDR3 is made up of 13 amino acids. For the CDR3, the DNA is TGTGCCAGCAGCACACAGGGACCTACGGAGCAGTACTTC. Amino acid sequence: CASSTQGPTEQYF.

This chain uses TRBV30 with TRBJ1-5; D not certain. In germline, CDR1 is GTSNPN, CDR2 SVGIG (reference sequence). The CDR3 has 18 residues. Trimming removed 0 bases at V and 4 bases at J, with 22 bases between. The CDR3 DNA sequence: TGTGCCTGGAGTGTACTTCCCTTGGTGAGGGATTGGAATCAGCCCCAGCATTTT. Translating it yields CAWSVLPLVRDWNQPQHF.

This clone was counted a few times. The V call is TRBV4-1, the J call TRBJ2-1; 7 bases match TRBD2. Trimming removed 4 bases from V and 2 bases from J; junction bases left unmatched: 8. Germline values: CDR1 MGHRA, CDR2 YSYEKL. CDR3 length: 16 residues. The CDR3, as DNA: TGCGCCAGCAGCCGCCCCTTAAGCGGGGCCTACAATGAGCAGTTCTTC. Its protein product is CASSRPLSGAYNEQFF.

This sequence joins TRBV6-4 and TRBJ2-2; 8 positions agree with TRBD1. The length of the CDR3 is 13 residues. With 6 bases clipped from V and 6 bases from J, the junction kept 3 bases outside the gene matches. Germline CDR1 MRHNA, CDR2 SNTAGT. CDR3 protein: CASRGQGAGELFF. Here the CDR3 DNA reads TGTGCCAGCAGAGGACAGGGTGCCGGGGAGCTGTTTTTT.

The chain links TRBV19 to TRBJ1-1; a weak D match, TRBD1 (6 bases). The CDR3 runs to 13 residues. CDR1 is LNHDA, CDR2 SQIVND, per germline (reference sequence). V dropped 6 bases and J dropped 1 base, with 9 bases sitting between them. CDR3 residues: CASSWTENTEAFF. For the CDR3, the DNA is TGTGCCAGTAGCTGGACAGAGAACACTGAAGCTTTCTTT.

This clone was observed a few times. The CDR3 spells CASRATSGRGGEQYF. The CDR3 nucleotides are TGTGCCAGCAGAGCCACTAGCGGGCGGGGGGGTGAGCAGTACTTC. This sequence joins TRBV6-5 and TRBJ2-7; 9 bases line up with TRBD2. The germline V gene encodes CDR1 MNHEY and CDR2 SVGAGI. Losses at the gene ends were 6 bases for V and 7 bases for J; bases not matched to a gene: 13. The CDR3 runs to 15 residues.

V gene TRBV5-1 combines with J gene TRBJ2-7, with a weak D call TRBD1 (5 bases). Trimming took off 1 base at V and 4 bases at J, with 12 bases between the two ends. Germline-derived CDR1 and CDR2 are SGHRS and YFSETQ. The CDR3 runs 14 residues. The CDR3 DNA reads as TGCGCCAGCAGCTTGCATCAGGGTTCGTACGAGCAGTACTTC. Its protein is CASSLHQGSYEQYF.

The chain is built from TRBV6-5 and TRBJ2-7; TRBD1 matches at 7 bases. CDR1 is MNHEY, CDR2 SVGAGI, per germline. The J segment lost 9 bases and the V segment lost 10 bases, leaving 15 bases of the junction unmatched. The CDR3 length is 13 residues. The CDR3 DNA is TGTGCCACCCAGAGACAGGGCGCGTGGTCGCAGTACTTC. Residues: CATQRQGAWSQYF.

The genes are TRBV9 and TRBJ2-3; 16 bases match TRBD2. The CDR3 spans 19 residues. Germline values: CDR1 SGDLS, CDR2 YYNGEE. J lost 5 bases, V lost 4 bases, and 13 bases had no gene match. The CDR3 is CASSSGTSGRARLVDTQYF. The CDR3 DNA reads as TGTGCCAGCAGCTCGGGGACTAGCGGGAGGGCCAGGTTGGTAGATACGCAGTATTTT.

The chain carries TRBV6-1 and TRBJ2-2; no clear D. CDR1 and CDR2 (germline): MNHNS, SASEGT. The CDR3 runs 13 residues. Trimming left V 9 bases short and J 3 bases short, with 11 bases between. In nucleotides, the CDR3 is TGTGCCAGACCAGATCCGTACACCGGGGAGCTGTTTTTT. Translation gives CARPDPYTGELFF.

The gene calls are TRBV5-1 and TRBJ1-1; TRBD1 is a possible D gene (6 bases). V was pared by 0 bases and J by 4 bases, with 13 bases between. This CDR3 spans 15 amino acids. Germline CDR1 reads SGHRS; CDR2 reads YFSETQ. CDR3 in DNA: TGCGCCAGCAGCTTGGAGTGGGGGCGATTCACTGAAGCTTTCTTT. Translated: CASSLEWGRFTEAFF. Supplemented by reference TRBV5-1 and TRBJ1-1, the full variable domain reads KAGVTQTPRYLIKTRGQQVTLSCSPISGHRSVSWYQQTPGQGLQFLFEYFSETQRNKGNFPGRFSGRQFSNSRSEMNVSTLELGDSALYLCASSLEWGRFTEAFFGQGTRLTVV.

The chain is built from TRBV18 and TRBJ2-7, with 9 bases fitting TRBD1. This CDR3 comprises 13 residues. Trimming cost V 6 bases and J 5 bases; bases outside gene matches: 5. Germline V gene data show CDR1 as KGHSH and CDR2 as LQKENI. DNA of the CDR3: TGTGCCAGCTCCGGGACAGGGACGAACGAGCAGTACTTC. Translating gives CASSGTGTNEQYF.

V usage is TRBV14 and J usage is TRBJ1-3; D gene unclear. The CDR3 is 12 residues long. The germline V and J ends were trimmed by 8 bases and 3 bases, with 8 bases remaining between them. Germline V gene data show CDR1 as SGHDN and CDR2 as FVKESK. For the CDR3, the DNA is TGTGCCAGCTCTCCCTTTGGAAACACCATATATTTT. This gives the protein CASSPFGNTIYF.